This is a list of T cell receptor beta chains from one sample in a study of graft-versus-host responses after intestinal transplantation. Data came from immunoSEQ multiplex PCR; TCRdb stores just in-frame clones and leaves some out. The sample contains approximately 80,000 clones, around nine tenths of which appear only once. Their target antigens are unknown. This sample comprised unstimulated CD4+ T cells sorted from spleen or lymph node cells, obtained before intestinal transplant. The receptor set was obtained from a human donor who received an intestinal transplant. Each CDR3 is given without its conserved first and last residue.

>TRBV7-3|TRBJ2-3
ASSIGQGLADTQY
>TRBV6-1|TRBJ2-1
ASSEATIRGQF
>TRBV7-7|TRBJ2-2
ASSLRQGTGELF
>TRBV4-2|TRBJ1-3
ASSRSQGARDGNTIY
>TRBV28|TRBJ2-7
ASSPGHVYEQY
>TRBV5-6|TRBJ1-2
ASSLGRVGLSGYT
>TRBV7-9|TRBJ1-2
ASSPTAGRHGYT
>TRBV5-1|TRBJ2-3
ASSSGGVWGDTQY
>TRBV7-3|TRBJ2-3
ASSSLATDTQY
>TRBV5-1|TRBJ2-1
ASSTGGLQQF
>TRBV6-1|TRBJ2-1
ASRVQGTHEQF
>TRBV10-3|TRBJ1-2
AISEGLRSTEDGYT
>TRBV2|TRBJ2-3
ASTRLAGGRDTQY
>TRBV7-2|TRBJ2-7
ASSPLGAGGTYEQY
>TRBV7-9|TRBJ2-2
ASSLTPTDTGELF
>TRBV7-8|TRBJ2-2
ASSLDSGGANTGELF
>TRBV6-1|TRBJ2-5
ASTSGDETQY
>TRBV18|TRBJ1-4
ASSPYEKSNEKLF
>TRBV6-5|TRBJ1-1
ASSAPGGRNTEAF